These 24 T cell receptor beta chains were sequenced from one sample in a study of T cells in Graves' hyperthyroidism and ophthalmopathy. Amplified TCR beta CDR3 regions came from RNA transcripts. Initially, a first-round RT-PCR of the TCR CDR3 employed the HTBI primer set. Each CDR3 protein gets one entry after TCRdb re-called the multiplex PCR reads with MiXCR. The sample contains 500,000 to 700,000 distinct CDR3 sequences, 16% of which appear only once. Sequenced material: blood. The receptors originated from a woman younger than 35 with Graves' hyperthyroidism.

This clonotype was recorded many times. The V call is TRBV12-3 or TRBV12-4, the J call TRBJ1-2; D is unresolved. The V end was cut by 2 bases, the J end by 4 bases, with 8 bases between. This CDR3 comprises 13 residues. CDR3 DNA sequence: TGTGCCAGCAGTTTATCCGAAATCTATGGCTACACCTTC. As protein: CASSLSEIYGYTF.

This clonotype was seen ten or more times. The V gene is TRBV2, the J gene TRBJ1-2; TRBD1 is a possible D gene (6 bases). This CDR3 is built from 12 residues. CDR1 is SNHLY, CDR2 FYNNEI, per germline. V was cut by 11 bases and J by 7 bases, with 17 bases left in between. CDR3 residues: CAAGVGAAGYTF. CDR3 sequence (DNA): TGTGCCGCCGGGGTGGGGGCGGCTGGCTACACCTTC. The whole variable domain, filled in from reference TRBV2 and TRBJ1-2, reads EPEVTQTPSHQVTQMGQEVILRCVPISNHLYFYWYRQILGQKVEFLVSFYNNEISEKSEIFDDQFSVERPDGSNFTLKIRSTKLEDSAMYFCAAGVGAAGYTFGSGTRLTVV.

This clonotype was detected ten times or more. The CDR3 is CASSFSSGAEQFF. CDR3 nucleotide sequence: TGTGCCAGCAGCTTCTCCTCGGGCGCGGAGCAGTTCTTC. The chain links TRBV7-2 to TRBJ2-1; D unclear. The germline CDR1 and CDR2 sequences are SGHTA and FQGNSA. With 3 bases removed from V and 10 bases from J, the gap between germline ends came to 13 bases. The CDR3 totals 13 residues.

The V gene is TRBV20-1, the J gene TRBJ2-3, with 7 bases that match TRBD2. Germline CDR1 and CDR2: DFQATT and SNEGSKA (reference sequence). There are 14 residues in the CDR3. J was trimmed by 0 bases and V by 4 bases; bases with no gene match: 4. CDR3 bases: TGCAGTGCTACCCCTAGCGGTAGCACAGATACGCAGTATTTT. This codes for CSATPSGSTDTQYF.

The chain joins TRBV7-9 to TRBJ2-7, with a weak D call TRBD1 (6 bases). The CDR3 covers 18 residues. Trimming stripped 5 bases from V and 3 bases from J, with 26 bases between. CDR1 SEHNR and CDR2 FQNEAQ come from the germline V gene (reference sequence). The CDR3 region is CASSQRAPLDRRSYEQYF. The DNA of the CDR3 is TGTGCCAGCAGCCAGAGGGCCCCTCTGGACAGAAGAAGCTACGAGCAGTACTTC.

This clonotype was recorded a few times. This CDR3 reads CASSQGQGYNSPLHF. CDR3 bases: TGCGCCAGCAGCCAAGGACAGGGGTATAATTCACCCCTCCACTTT. The rearrangement joins TRBV4-3 to TRBJ1-6; 8 nucleotides agree with TRBD1. V dropped 1 base and J dropped 4; count of bases not matched to a gene: 0. Germline V gene data show CDR1 as LGHNA and CDR2 as YSLEER. The CDR3 is made up of 15 amino acids.

CDR3 nucleotide sequence: TGCGCCAGCAGTGAGGCAGGTTCGACCTACGAGCAGTACTTC. This encodes CASSEAGSTYEQYF. The rearrangement links TRBV10-1 to TRBJ2-7; D gene ambiguous. CDR1 and CDR2 (germline): WNHNN, SYGVQD (reference sequence). The V gene lost 2 bases and the J gene lost 2 bases, with 10 bases spanning the gap. The CDR3 consists of 14 residues.

Of note for this clonotype: This may be a read error: a much more frequent sequence differs by one nucleotide. The chain is built from TRBV6-4 and TRBJ2-7, with D maybe TRBD1 (5 bases). CDR3 length: 13 amino acids. Germline V gene data show CDR1 as MRHNA and CDR2 as SNTAGT. CDR3 residues: CASSFSDTYEPYF. In nucleotides, the CDR3 is TGTGCCAGCAGTTTCTCGGACACCTACGAGCCGTACTTC.

In this sample, this clonotype turned up a few times. This sequence joins TRBV7-2 and TRBJ2-1, with D uncertain. CDR1 is SGHTA, CDR2 FQGNSA, per germline. The CDR3 totals 13 residues. The V and J ends lost 5 bases and 9 bases respectively, with 14 bases between them. The DNA of the CDR3 is TGTGCCAGCAGCCCCTATAACCCCCCTGAGCAGTTCTTC. It codes for CASSPYNPPEQFF.

The chain has TRBV6-1 and TRBJ2-7; no firm D call. This CDR3 is 13 amino acids long. Germline values: CDR1 MNHNS, CDR2 SASEGT. The V gene lost 6 bases and the J gene lost 5 bases, with 14 bases spanning the gap. The CDR3 region is CASRLDSTDEQYF. In DNA form, the CDR3 reads TGTGCCAGCAGATTAGACTCCACCGACGAGCAGTACTTC.

The chain uses TRBV7-9 and TRBJ2-7; TRBD1 might be the D (6 bases). V was clipped by 5 bases and J by 3 bases, with 14 bases between them. CDR1 is SEHNR and CDR2 is FQNEAQ in the germline V gene (reference sequence). This CDR3 has 14 residues. The chain's CDR3 is CASSEKRDNYEQYF. CDR3 nucleotide sequence: TGTGCCAGCAGCGAAAAACGGGACAACTACGAGCAGTACTTC.

Comment on this clonotype: A single base separates this from a much larger clone, so it may be a read error. V gene TRBV11-2 combines with J gene TRBJ2-7, with TRBD1 identical over 9 bases. Germline CDR1 is SGHAT and CDR2 is FQNNGV. The CDR3 is 15 amino acids. J was trimmed by 6 bases and V by 1 base; bases with no gene match: 7. The CDR3 sequence: CASSLATGGGGEQYF. DNA of the CDR3: TGTGCCAGCAGCTTAGCCACAGGGGGCGGGGGCGAGCAGTACTTC.

This clonotype turned up a few times. V gene TRBV28 combines with J gene TRBJ1-1, with D possibly being TRBD1 (5 bases). V dropped 5 bases and J dropped 8 bases, with 12 bases sitting between them. The CDR3 has 12 amino acids. Germline CDR1 MDHEN, CDR2 SYDVKM. In nucleotides, the CDR3 is TGTGCCAGCAGTCAAGTCAGGGACGAAGCTTTCTTT. Residues: CASSQVRDEAFF.

This clonotype showed up many times. J is TRBJ2-3 and V is TRBV5-1, with D perhaps matching TRBD2 (6 bases). Trimming took 3 bases from V and 0 from J, leaving 11 bases between them. The CDR3 has 15 amino acids. Germline V gene data show CDR1 as SGHRS and CDR2 as YFSETQ. The CDR3 DNA reads TGCGCCAGCAGCTGGGTGGGACTTAGCACAGATACGCAGTATTTT. This encodes CASSWVGLSTDTQYF.

This clonotype has a count of ten or more. The J gene is TRBJ2-7, the V gene TRBV12-3 or TRBV12-4; D gene uncertain. The CDR3 totals 12 residues. V was pared by 1 base and J by 7 bases, with 8 bases between. The CDR3 here is CASSLDGQEQYF. CDR3 bases: TGTGCCAGCAGTTTAGACGGGCAGGAGCAGTACTTC.

This clonotype was recorded a few times. This rearrangement joins TRBV6-1 to TRBJ2-2; D remains ambiguous. V was pared by 5 bases and J by 6 bases, with 16 bases between. Germline V gene lookup returns CDR1 MNHNS and CDR2 SASEGT. The CDR3 has 15 amino acids. CDR3 DNA sequence: TGTGCCAGCAGTCTTCTTGGGGTTAAGTCCGGGGAGCTGTTTTTT. Its protein is CASSLLGVKSGELFF.

The sample holds a few counts of this clonotype. V is TRBV5-1 and J is TRBJ2-7, with TRBD1 as a possible D gene (5 bases). V dropped 0 bases and J dropped 3 bases, with 13 bases sitting between them. The CDR3 spans 15 residues. Germline CDR1 reads SGHRS; CDR2 reads YFSETQ. The CDR3 protein is CASSLVAGKNYEQYF. CDR3 in DNA: TGCGCCAGCAGCTTGGTAGCAGGGAAAAACTACGAGCAGTACTTC.

This clonotype was recorded at least ten times. The chain is built from TRBV7-2 and TRBJ2-1; D remains unclear. V lost 1 base, J lost 6 bases, and 1 base lay in between. The V gene's germline CDR1 is SGHTA and CDR2 FQGNSA. There are 11 residues in the CDR3. The CDR3 sequence: CASSLGNEQFF. CDR3 DNA sequence: TGTGCCAGCAGCTTAGGCAATGAGCAGTTCTTC.

The chain couples TRBV3-1 to TRBJ2-2, with D possibly being TRBD2 (6 bases). V was shortened by 1 base and J by 4 bases, with 13 bases between the two germline ends. Germline CDR1 LGHDT, CDR2 YNNKEL (reference sequence). This CDR3 is 16 amino acids long. The CDR3 reads CASSQVGGGGTGELFF. The CDR3 bases are TGTGCCAGCAGCCAAGTGGGAGGCGGAGGCACCGGGGAGCTGTTTTTT.

This sequence joins TRBV28 and TRBJ1-1; TRBD1 might be the D (6 bases). The V end was cut by 6 bases, the J end by 4 bases, with 15 bases between. The CDR3 covers 14 residues. Germline assignment: CDR1 MDHEN and CDR2 SYDVKM. The CDR3 DNA reads as TGTGCCAGCAGGGGCAGGGGAGGAGCCACTGAAGCTTTCTTT. The encoded protein is CASRGRGGATEAFF.

A note on this clonotype: This sequence may be a read error, since a much larger clone differs from it by one base. The V and J genes are TRBV6-2 or TRBV6-3 and TRBJ1-2; 9 positions match TRBD1. Germline CDR1 and CDR2: MNHEY and SVGEGT. The CDR3 contains 13 residues. The CDR3 spells CVSGQGTNYGYTF. The CDR3 region has the DNA TGTGTCAGCGGACAGGGGACCAACTATGGCTACACCTTC.

This clonotype has only a few counts. This chain joins TRBV9 and TRBJ2-7; possibly TRBD2 for D (8 bases). This CDR3 has 16 residues. With 4 bases removed from V and 7 bases from J, the gap between germline ends came to 24 bases. Germline V gene sequence: CDR1 SGDLS, CDR2 YYNGEE. CDR3 protein: CASSPTGLGGNGEQYF. As DNA, the CDR3 is TGTGCCAGCAGCCCGACGGGACTAGGGGGCAATGGGGAGCAGTACTTC.

This clonotype has ten or more counts. The chain joins TRBV12-3 or TRBV12-4 to TRBJ2-1; unclear D gene. V lost 5 bases and J 6 bases, leaving 17 bases between the germline ends. The CDR3 runs to 15 residues. Written as DNA, the CDR3 is TGTGCCAGCAGTCGGCAGGCGGCGGCCCCCAATGAGCAGTTCTTC. As protein: CASSRQAAAPNEQFF.

This clonotype was counted a few times. This rearrangement joins TRBV25-1 to TRBJ1-5, with TRBD1 identical over 8 bases. Looked up from germline, CDR1 is MGHDK and CDR2 is SYGVNS. CDR3 length equals 16 residues. After removal of 1 base from V and 5 bases from J, the junction contained 7 bases not matched to a gene. The DNA for the CDR3 is TGTGCCAGCAGTGAATCCGGCAGGGGGCCTGATCAGCCCCAGCATTTT. Its translation is CASSESGRGPDQPQHF.